These 9 T cell receptor beta chains originate from one sample sequenced in a study of blood T cell repertoires in COVID-19. The repertoire was sequenced with immunoSEQ multiplex PCR; TCRdb's copy has only in-frame clones and lacks some. Altogether under 200,000 clones are present, 70% to 85% being singletons, with the ten largest covering roughly 5%. The specimen sequenced was PBMCs or T cells enriched from blood (not recorded which). The receptors originated from a woman aged 55 to 70 with acute COVID-19.

This clone was counted a few times. V gene TRBV5-3 combines with J gene TRBJ2-5; TRBD2 matches at 9 bases. TRBV5-3 is placed among ORFs of uncertain function. The CDR3 spans 18 residues. Trimming removed 4 bases from V and 5 bases from J; junction bases left unmatched: 18. CDR3 loop: CARSPPRASGEMGETQYF. The CDR3, as DNA: TGTGCCAGAAGCCCCCCTCGGGCTAGCGGGGAGATGGGGGAGACCCAGTACTTC.

The rearrangement joins TRBV7-2 to TRBJ2-7; tentative D call: TRBD1 (5 bases). Trimming shortened V by 4 bases and J by 4 bases, and 17 bases separated the two germline ends. The CDR3 has 15 amino acids. Germline V lookup: CDR1 SGHTA, CDR2 FQGNSA. DNA for the CDR3: TGTGCCAGCAGCTACGACAGACAGACTTTGTACGAGCAGTACTTC. It codes for CASSYDRQTLYEQYF.

The CDR3: CASSLGGQGFFMNTEAFF. CDR3 DNA: TGTGCCAGCAGCTTAGGGGGACAGGGTTTTTTCATGAACACTGAAGCTTTCTTT. The V and J genes are TRBV13 and TRBJ1-1, with TRBD1 identical over 9 bases. CDR1 PRHDT and CDR2 FYEKMQ come from the germline V gene (reference sequence). This CDR3 region has 18 residues. Losses at the gene ends were 0 bases for V and 0 bases for J; bases not matched to a gene: 8.

CDR3 protein: CSVDQGSFYNEQFF. DNA of the CDR3: TGCAGCGTTGACCAGGGGAGCTTCTACAATGAGCAGTTCTTC. The chain carries TRBV29-1 and TRBJ2-1; D possibly corresponds to TRBD1 (6 bases). Trimming removed 3 bases from V and 3 bases from J, with 12 bases in between. This CDR3 has 14 amino acids. The germline V gene encodes CDR1 SQVTM and CDR2 ANQGSEA.

The chain recombines TRBV19 with TRBJ1-1; D gene ambiguous. V was clipped by 4 bases and J by 11 bases, with 14 bases between them. The CDR3 consists of 12 residues. The germline CDR1 and CDR2 sequences are LNHDA and SQIVND (reference sequence). CDR3 residues: CASSTSGYHAFF. The CDR3 DNA is TGTGCCAGTAGTACGTCCGGTTACCATGCTTTCTTT.

The chain has TRBV2 and TRBJ2-6; D remains unclear. The germline V gene encodes CDR1 SNHLY and CDR2 FYNNEI. This CDR3 has 17 amino acids. V lost 1 base and J 0 bases, leaving 10 bases between the germline ends. The CDR3 nucleotides read TGTGCCAGCAGTGAAGTATTATCGGGCTCTGGGGCCAACGTCCTGACTTTC. Encoded protein: CASSEVLSGSGANVLTF.

The V gene is TRBV5-4, the J gene TRBJ2-5, with D uncertain. Germline V gives CDR1 SGHNT, CDR2 YYREEE (reference sequence). V was cut by 1 base and J by 4 bases, with 11 bases left in between. This CDR3 is built from 14 residues. In nucleotides, the CDR3 is TGTGCCAGCAGCTTGCTCGTGGGCTCAGAGACCCAGTACTTC. Encoded protein: CASSLLVGSETQYF.

This clone was seen only once. J is TRBJ1-6 and V is TRBV5-6; 9 positions agree with TRBD1. Germline V gene sequence: CDR1 SGHDT, CDR2 YYEEEE. The CDR3 runs to 18 residues. After removal of 3 bases from V and 2 bases from J, the junction contained 9 bases not matched to a gene. CDR3 nucleotides: TGTGCCAGCAGCTCATGGGGGACAGGGTTGACCTATAATTCACCCCTCCACTTT. Its translation: CASSSWGTGLTYNSPLHF.

As to this clone: At the DNA level, this CDR3 is encoded by other sequences in the same sample as well. The V gene is TRBV6-5, the J gene TRBJ1-6; no definite D call. The length of the CDR3 is 13 residues. Trimming pared 3 bases from V and 9 bases from J, leaving 9 bases between. In germline, CDR1 is MNHEY, CDR2 SVGAGI. CDR3: CASSYSRGSPLHF. The CDR3 DNA is TGTGCCAGCAGTTATTCCCGGGGTTCACCCCTCCACTTT.